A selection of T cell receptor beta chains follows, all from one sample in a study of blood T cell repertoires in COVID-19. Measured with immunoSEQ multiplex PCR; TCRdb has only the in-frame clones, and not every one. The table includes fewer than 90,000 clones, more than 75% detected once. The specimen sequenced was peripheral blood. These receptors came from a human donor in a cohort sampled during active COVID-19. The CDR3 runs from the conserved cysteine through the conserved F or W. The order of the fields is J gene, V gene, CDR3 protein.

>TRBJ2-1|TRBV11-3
CASSRTSGTVQFF
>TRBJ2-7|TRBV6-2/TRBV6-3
CASSPLGPEQYF
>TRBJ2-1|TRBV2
CASSASYSRGQFF
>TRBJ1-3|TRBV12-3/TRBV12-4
CASSFGGLNTIYF
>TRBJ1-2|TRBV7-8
CASSRNTADYGYTF
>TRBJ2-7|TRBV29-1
CSVEDYSGNREVEQYF
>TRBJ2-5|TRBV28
CASSTGTGGRMTQYF
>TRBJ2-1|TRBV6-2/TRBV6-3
CASSPRDSYNEQFF
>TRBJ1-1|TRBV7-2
CASSLSGERTEAFF
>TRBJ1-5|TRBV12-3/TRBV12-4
CASNHRFGPQHF
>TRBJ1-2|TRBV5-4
CASSHKGGNYGYTF
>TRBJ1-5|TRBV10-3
CAISGSREGNQPQHF
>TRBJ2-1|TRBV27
CASTPYAVKHSYNEQFF
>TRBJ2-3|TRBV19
CASSIAARVVDTQYF
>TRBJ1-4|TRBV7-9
CASSSPRGYEKLFF
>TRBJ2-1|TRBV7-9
CASSLLSWGAGAGEQFF
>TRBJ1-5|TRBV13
CASSDSGGSNQPQHF
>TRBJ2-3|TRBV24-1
CAIAAPATDTQYF